A single sample gave rise to the 29 T cell receptor beta chains below, sequenced in a study of follicular helper T cells after annual influenza vaccination. Some clones are missing from TCRdb's copy, which holds only in-frame ones; the method was immunoSEQ multiplex PCR. The table lists over 6,000 clones, approximately 82% of them singletons. As to time point: 2015-2016 season, 7 days after influenza vaccination. The specimen comprised CXCR5- memory CD4+ T cells sorted from blood, sampled 7 days after influenza vaccination. Source of these receptors: an adult who received the influenza vaccine.

The chain links TRBV7-2 to TRBJ1-2; tentative D call: TRBD1 (5 bases). CDR1 and CDR2 (germline): SGHTA, FQGNSA. The CDR3 is made up of 19 amino acids. Trimming left V 1 base short and J 4 bases short, with 25 bases between. The CDR3 region is CASSLVRGRGSSVTYGYTF. The CDR3 region has the DNA TGTGCCAGCAGCTTAGTCCGGGGGAGGGGTTCTTCCGTAACCTATGGCTACACCTTC.

This clone was recorded a few times. The rearrangement uses TRBV2 and TRBJ2-7; maybe TRBD2 (5 bases). Germline-derived CDR1 and CDR2 are SNHLY and FYNNEI. Between the trimmed V and J ends, which lost 2 bases and 7 bases, there was a span of 12 bases. This CDR3 region has 13 residues. The CDR3 DNA follows: TGTGCCAGCAGTGAATTGGAACGGAGGGAGCAGTACTTC. Its translation: CASSELERREQYF.

The CDR3: CASSPGGSSTDTQYF. DNA of the CDR3: TGTGCCAGCAGTCCAGGGGGGTCTAGCACAGATACGCAGTATTTT. The chain links TRBV2 to TRBJ2-3; the D gene is possibly TRBD1 (7 bases). V was clipped by 5 bases and J by 0 bases, with 12 bases between them. Per the germline V gene, CDR1 is SNHLY and CDR2 is FYNNEI. The CDR3 contains 15 residues. Full variable domain (outside the CDR3, taken from reference TRBV2 and TRBJ2-3): EPEVTQTPSHQVTQMGQEVILRCVPISNHLYFYWYRQILGQKVEFLVSFYNNEISEKSEIFDDQFSVERPDGSNFTLKIRSTKLEDSAMYFCASSPGGSSTDTQYFGPGTRLTVL.

The chain recombines TRBV7-8 with TRBJ2-7; 8 bases are shared with TRBD1. This CDR3 comprises 14 residues. Germline values: CDR1 SGHVS, CDR2 FQNEAQ. The J segment lost 5 bases and the V segment lost 3 bases, leaving 6 bases of the junction unmatched. In nucleotides, the CDR3 is TGTGCCAGCAGCTTCCTGGACAGGGCGAACGAGCAGTACTTC. It specifies CASSFLDRANEQYF.

The chain links TRBV5-5 to TRBJ1-5; D gene ambiguous. Germline loops: CDR1 SGHKS, CDR2 YYEKEE (reference sequence). CDR3 length: 13 amino acids. The V gene lost 6 bases and the J gene lost 5 bases, with 12 bases spanning the gap. CDR3 DNA sequence: TGTGCCAGCACACAGTGGCCCCATCAGCCCCAGCATTTT. It translates to CASTQWPHQPQHF.

The rearrangement joins TRBV19 to TRBJ2-2; a weak D match, TRBD1 (6 bases). Germline CDR1 is LNHDA and CDR2 is SQIVND (reference sequence). V gave up 2 bases and J gave up 1 base, with 11 bases separating them. The CDR3 covers 16 residues. The CDR3 DNA follows: TGTGCCAGTAGTATACCAGGGGTCCTGAACACCGGGGAGCTGTTTTTT. Translation: CASSIPGVLNTGELFF.

The sample holds a few counts of this clone. V usage is TRBV4-2 and J usage is TRBJ2-7; either TRBD1 or TRBD2 may fit D (5 bases each). Looked up from germline, CDR1 is LGHNA and CDR2 is YNFKEQ. The CDR3 length is 15 residues. The V end was cut by 5 bases, the J end by 0 bases, with 14 bases between. The CDR3 nucleotides are TGTGCCAGCAGCACCACCGGGACGTTCTCCTACGAGCAGTACTTC. The encoded protein is CASSTTGTFSYEQYF.

The CDR3 spells CASSETRADEQFF. The CDR3 DNA reads TGTGCCAGCAGCGAAACTAGAGCCGATGAGCAGTTCTTC. J is TRBJ2-1 and V is TRBV7-9; possibly TRBD2 for D (5 bases). The CDR3 has 13 residues. Per germline, CDR1 SEHNR and CDR2 FQNEAQ (reference sequence). V shed 5 bases and J shed 8 bases, with 13 bases lying between them.

The V call is TRBV6-5, the J call TRBJ1-1; D is undetermined. The CDR3 contains 16 residues. V lost 0 bases and J 9 bases, leaving 20 bases between the germline ends. Germline CDR1 and CDR2: MNHEY and SVGAGI. CDR3 residues: CASSYSRSSAARQAFF. CDR3 in DNA: TGTGCCAGCAGTTACTCGAGATCTTCAGCCGCGCGCCAAGCTTTCTTT.

This CDR3 is CASSSRQGAINEQFF. CDR3 nucleotide sequence: TGTGCCAGCAGCTCGCGACAGGGGGCCATCAATGAGCAGTTCTTC. The chain combines TRBV11-2 with TRBJ2-1, with 10 bases lining up with TRBD1. This CDR3 spans 15 amino acids. The V gene end was trimmed by 4 bases and the J gene end by 6 bases; junction bases not matched to a gene: 6. The germline V gene has CDR1 SGHAT and CDR2 FQNNGV.

The J gene is TRBJ2-1, the V gene TRBV11-3; D is ambiguous. Germline-derived CDR1 and CDR2 are SGHNT and YENEEA. The CDR3 loop spans 11 amino acids. The ends were cut back, 5 bases at V and 8 bases at J, with 7 bases in the middle. The CDR3 DNA follows: TGTGCCAGCAGCGATCGCTATGAGCAGTTCTTC. Translated, it gives CASSDRYEQFF.

Only a few counts were recorded for this clone. V usage is TRBV6-1 and J usage is TRBJ1-4; D not resolved. Germline V gene lookup returns CDR1 MNHNS and CDR2 SASEGT. V was cut by 0 bases and J by 4 bases, with 6 bases left in between. The CDR3 spans 14 residues. The CDR3 DNA sequence: TGTGCCAGCAGTGAAGCAGGGTTTAATGAAAAACTGTTTTTT. Protein product: CASSEAGFNEKLFF.

Only one count was recorded for this clone. The chain is built from TRBV6-6 and TRBJ2-2; D may be TRBD1 or TRBD2 (5 bases each). CDR1 and CDR2 (germline): MNHNY, SVGAGI (reference sequence). The CDR3 length is 15 residues. Trimming stripped 5 bases from V and 2 bases from J, with 12 bases between. CDR3 DNA sequence: TGTGCCAGCAGTCCGGGACCACCCAACACCGGGGAGCTGTTTTTT. This translates into CASSPGPPNTGELFF.

The chain carries TRBV7-2 and TRBJ2-3, with 8 bases identical to TRBD2. Per germline, CDR1 SGHTA and CDR2 FQGNSA. V was clipped by 5 bases and J by 6 bases; unmatched bases: 4. The CDR3 is made up of 13 amino acids. The CDR3 reads CASSIPGGDTQYF. The CDR3 DNA is TGTGCCAGCAGCATCCCGGGGGGGGATACGCAGTATTTT.

This sequence joins TRBV6-4 and TRBJ2-3; tentatively, D is TRBD2 (5 bases). The CDR3 length is 14 residues. Germline CDR1 reads MRHNA; CDR2 reads SNTAGT. Trimming pared 3 bases from V and 4 bases from J, leaving 11 bases between. The CDR3, as DNA: TGTGCCAGCAGTGAGAGCGGTGGTGCAGATACGCAGTATTTT. It translates to CASSESGGADTQYF.

This chain links TRBV5-6 with TRBJ2-3; D could derive from TRBD1 or TRBD2 (5 bases each). The CDR3 extends over 16 amino acids. Trimming removed 4 bases from V and 3 bases from J, with 18 bases in between. Germline loops: CDR1 SGHDT, CDR2 YYEEEE. CDR3 protein: CASSHRTDGETDTQYF. CDR3 sequence (DNA): TGTGCCAGCAGCCACAGGACGGACGGGGAGACAGATACGCAGTATTTT.

This chain connects TRBV30 to TRBJ1-1; 7 bases line up with TRBD1. The CDR3 has 13 residues. Germline V gene sequence: CDR1 GTSNPN, CDR2 SVGIG (reference sequence). After removal of 4 bases from V and 2 bases from J, the junction contained 4 bases not matched to a gene. The CDR3 protein is CAWTGQANTEAFF. The DNA of the CDR3 is TGTGCCTGGACAGGACAGGCAAACACTGAAGCTTTCTTT. The full variable domain, completed using reference TRBV30 and TRBJ1-1, is SQTIHQWPATLVQPVGSPLSLECTVEGTSNPNLYWYRQAAGRGLQLLFYSVGIGQISSEVPQNLSASRPQDRQFILSSKKLLLSDSGFYLCAWTGQANTEAFFGQGTRLTVV.

This rearrangement joins TRBV30 to TRBJ1-5, with 8 bases that match TRBD1. The V gene end was trimmed by 2 bases and the J gene end by 7 bases; junction bases not matched to a gene: 4. The CDR3 length is 13 residues. Germline CDR1 and CDR2: GTSNPN and SVGIG (reference sequence). The CDR3 DNA is TGTGCCTGGAGTTCAGGGGGCGAGCAGCCCCAGCATTTT. It is translated as CAWSSGGEQPQHF.

This clone appeared once. The chain carries TRBV7-2 and TRBJ2-3, with 14 bases aligning to TRBD2. With V trimmed by 2 bases and J by 3 bases, 4 bases remained unmatched. The CDR3 is 17 amino acids. Germline-derived CDR1 and CDR2 are SGHTA and FQGNSA. The CDR3 reads CASSLWTSGRRTDTQYF. Here the CDR3 DNA reads TGTGCCAGCAGCTTATGGACTAGCGGGAGGAGAACAGATACGCAGTATTTT.

The chain couples TRBV7-3 to TRBJ2-7; 10 nucleotides line up with TRBD1. The CDR3 runs 15 residues. V was clipped by 4 bases and J by 4 bases; unmatched bases: 7. The germline gives CDR1 SGHTA, CDR2 FQGTGA. Written as DNA, the CDR3 is TGTGCCAGCAGCTCCTTCCCGGGACAGGGGTACGAGCAGTACTTC. The encoded protein is CASSSFPGQGYEQYF.

The V gene is TRBV6-5, the J gene TRBJ1-2, with 7 positions matching TRBD1. The V gene's germline CDR1 is MNHEY and CDR2 SVGAGI. This CDR3 spans 16 amino acids. V was clipped by 2 bases and J by 4 bases; unmatched bases: 10. CDR3: CASSYTQTGRSYGYTF. The DNA of the CDR3 is TGTGCCAGCAGTTACACTCAGACAGGGAGAAGCTATGGCTACACCTTC.

This chain links TRBV9 with TRBJ2-2; 7 bases match TRBD2. Germline lookup yields CDR1 SGDLS and CDR2 YYNGEE. V lost 1 base, J lost 4 bases, and 13 bases stayed unmatched. The CDR3 runs to 18 residues. In nucleotides, the CDR3 is TGTGCCAGCAGCGTACGCGAGTCCCGCGGGAGAGCCACCGGGGAGCTGTTTTTT. Translating it yields CASSVRESRGRATGELFF. The variable domain in full, completed from reference TRBV9 and TRBJ2-2, reads DSGVTQTPKHLITATGQRVTLRCSPRSGDLSVYWYQQSLDQGLQFLIQYYNGEERAKGNILERFSAQQFPDLHSELNLSSLELGDSALYFCASSVRESRGRATGELFFGEGSRLTVL.

The chain couples TRBV7-6 to TRBJ2-1; 9 bases agree with TRBD2. V was pared by 1 base and J by 3 bases, with 1 base of the junction left unmatched. The CDR3 sequence is 15 residues long. From germline, CDR1 is SGHVS and CDR2 FNYEAQ. CDR3 in DNA: TGTGCCAGCAGCTTAGTACTAGCGGGCTACAATGAGCAGTTCTTC. Protein product: CASSLVLAGYNEQFF.

The sample holds one count of this clone. This chain connects TRBV5-1 to TRBJ2-2; 9 nucleotides line up with TRBD2. In germline, CDR1 is SGHRS, CDR2 YFSETQ. Unmatched junction bases numbered 8, after V lost 2 bases and J lost 6 bases. The CDR3 is made up of 16 amino acids. CDR3 DNA: TGCGCCAGCAGCTTCTTTAGCGGGGGCCCCTCCGGGGAGCTGTTTTTT. As protein: CASSFFSGGPSGELFF.

The CDR3 sequence is CASSVGLRLDTEAFF. In nucleotides, the CDR3 is TGTGCCAGCAGCGTAGGGTTACGTCTCGACACTGAAGCTTTCTTT. The rearrangement uses TRBV9 and TRBJ1-1; D not resolved. CDR1 and CDR2 from the germline V gene are SGDLS and YYNGEE. Trimming pared 0 bases from V and 3 bases from J, leaving 12 bases between. The CDR3 length is 15 residues.

The chain has TRBV6-1 and TRBJ1-3; D uncertain. The CDR3 spans 15 residues. The germline V and J ends were trimmed by 7 bases and 0 bases, with 13 bases remaining between them. Per germline, CDR1 MNHNS and CDR2 SASEGT. CDR3 DNA sequence: TGTGCCAGCACACAGCCCAATTACTCTGGAAACACCATATATTTT. It codes for CASTQPNYSGNTIYF.

This rearrangement joins TRBV10-1 to TRBJ2-3; 8 positions match TRBD2. The length of the CDR3 is 13 residues. J gave up 7 bases and V 7 bases, and 7 bases lay outside the gene matches. CDR1 is WNHNN, CDR2 SYGVQD, per germline (reference sequence). The CDR3, as DNA: TGCGCCAGCAATCCGGGAGGGTCAAATACGCAGTATTTT. Protein sequence: CASNPGGSNTQYF.

This sequence joins TRBV7-9 and TRBJ2-1; the match to TRBD1 covers 7 bases. The V segment lost 5 bases and the J segment 6 bases; nucleotides outside the gene matches: 7. Germline assignment: CDR1 SEHNR and CDR2 FQNEAQ (reference sequence). The CDR3 consists of 14 residues. For the CDR3, the DNA is TGTGCCAGCAGCCCCAGACAGGGAGCCAATGAGCAGTTCTTC. Its translation is CASSPRQGANEQFF. The full variable domain, in which reference TRBV7-9 and TRBJ2-1 provide the parts outside the CDR3, is DTGVSQNPRHKITKRGQNVTFRCDPISEHNRLYWYRQTLGQGPEFLTYFQNEAQLEKSRLLSDRFSAERPKGSFSTLEIQRTEQGDSAMYLCASSPRQGANEQFFGPGTRLTVL.

This clone was observed a few times. The rearrangement uses TRBV7-2 and TRBJ2-7; 13 positions match TRBD2. This CDR3 spans 15 amino acids. Trimming at V came to 4 bases and at J to 4 bases, leaving 4 bases not matched to a gene. From germline, CDR1 is SGHTA and CDR2 FQGNSA. The CDR3 protein is CASSSGLAGTYEQYF. The CDR3 DNA sequence: TGTGCCAGCAGCTCGGGACTAGCGGGGACGTACGAGCAGTACTTC.